The 6 T cell receptor beta chains below all came from one sample that was sequenced in a study of blood T cell repertoires in COVID-19. Clones were read by immunoSEQ multiplex PCR, and TCRdb kept only the in-frame ones, dropping some. Counted here are about 360,000 clones, around nine tenths occurring once; the ten biggest clones make up less than 9%. Sequencing was done on a sample of peripheral blood. These receptor sequences come from a woman aged 60 to 75 with COVID-19, enrolled during active disease.

The chain has TRBV18 and TRBJ2-5; perhaps TRBD2 as D (5 bases). Germline CDR1 and CDR2: KGHSH and LQKENI. The CDR3 has 16 residues. Trimming stripped 2 bases from V and 5 bases from J, with 18 bases between. The CDR3 spells CASSPSQARDAETQYF. The CDR3 region has the DNA TGTGCCAGCTCACCATCTCAGGCCCGGGATGCGGAGACCCAGTACTTC.

The DNA for the CDR3 is TGCGCCAGCAGCAAAACACAGGGGGCCTACACTGAAGCTTTCTTT. It translates to CASSKTQGAYTEAFF. V usage is TRBV5-1 and J usage is TRBJ1-1; TRBD1 matches 9 bases. This CDR3 spans 15 amino acids. CDR1 is SGHRS, CDR2 YFSETQ, per germline. V lost 4 bases, J lost 3 bases, and 7 bases stayed unmatched.

This chain joins TRBV18 and TRBJ1-1; D may be TRBD1 (5 bases). Germline V lookup: CDR1 KGHSH, CDR2 LQKENI. This CDR3 contains 15 residues. Trimming pared 6 bases from V and 3 bases from J, leaving 17 bases between. CDR3 residues: CASSQGGAVDTEAFF. The CDR3 DNA sequence: TGTGCCAGCTCGCAAGGAGGGGCGGTGGACACTGAAGCTTTCTTT.

This chain joins TRBV4-1 and TRBJ1-5; D gene uncertain. Germline-derived CDR1 and CDR2 are MGHRA and YSYEKL. Deletions cut 1 base from V and 4 bases from J, with 11 bases between. The CDR3 spans 15 residues. The CDR3 DNA reads as TGCGCCAGCAGCCAAGCCAACAGTCGGAATCAGCCCCAGCATTTT. Translating gives CASSQANSRNQPQHF.

About this clone: An end of the junction differs from the germline gene, which may be a read error. The J gene is TRBJ2-7, the V gene TRBV24-1, with a possible D match to TRBD1 (5 bases). Germline lookup yields CDR1 KGHDR and CDR2 SFDVKD. This CDR3 has 8 amino acids. CDR3 in amino acids: CATSDSGF. CDR3 DNA sequence: TGTGCCACCAGTGATTCAGGGTTT.

This clone came up a few times. This chain joins TRBV5-4 and TRBJ2-2; 7 bases agree with TRBD1. Trimming cost V 5 bases and J 0 bases; bases outside gene matches: 4. The CDR3 is 15 residues long. CDR1 is SGHNT and CDR2 is YYREEE in the germline V gene (reference sequence). The CDR3 DNA follows: TGTGCCAGCAGGTTCGGGACAGCGAACACCGGGGAGCTGTTTTTT. This translates into CASRFGTANTGELFF. Variable domain in full (rest from reference TRBV5-4 and TRBJ2-2): ETGVTQSPTHLIKTRGQQVTLRCSSQSGHNTVSWYQQALGQGPQFIFQYYREEENGRGNFPPRFSGLQFPNYSSELNVNALELDDSALYLCASRFGTANTGELFFGEGSRLTVL.